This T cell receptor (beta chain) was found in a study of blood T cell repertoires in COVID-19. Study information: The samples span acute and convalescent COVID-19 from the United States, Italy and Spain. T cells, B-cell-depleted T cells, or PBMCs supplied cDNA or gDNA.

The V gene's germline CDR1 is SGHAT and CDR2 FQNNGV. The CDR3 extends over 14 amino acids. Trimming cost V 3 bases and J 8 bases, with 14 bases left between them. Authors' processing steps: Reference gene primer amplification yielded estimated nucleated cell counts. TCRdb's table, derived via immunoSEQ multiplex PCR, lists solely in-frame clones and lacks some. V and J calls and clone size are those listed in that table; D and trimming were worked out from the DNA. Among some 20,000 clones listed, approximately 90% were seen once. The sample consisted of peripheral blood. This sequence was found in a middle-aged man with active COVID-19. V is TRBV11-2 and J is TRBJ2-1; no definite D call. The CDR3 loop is CASSFEYGLDEQFF. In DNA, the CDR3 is TGTGCCAGCAGCTTCGAGTATGGTTTGGATGAGCAGTTCTTC.